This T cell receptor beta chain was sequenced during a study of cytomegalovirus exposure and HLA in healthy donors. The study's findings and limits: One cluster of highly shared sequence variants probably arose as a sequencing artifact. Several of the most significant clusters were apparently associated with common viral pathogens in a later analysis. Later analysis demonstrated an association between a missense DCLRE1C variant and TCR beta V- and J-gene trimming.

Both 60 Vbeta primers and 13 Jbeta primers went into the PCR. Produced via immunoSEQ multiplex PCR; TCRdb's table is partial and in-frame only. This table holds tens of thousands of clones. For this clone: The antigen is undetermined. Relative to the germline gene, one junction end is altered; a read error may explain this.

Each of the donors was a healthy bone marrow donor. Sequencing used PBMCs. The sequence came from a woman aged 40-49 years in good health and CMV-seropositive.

CDR3 protein: CASSQGFGQGGYGYTF. CDR3 bases: TGCGCCAGCAGTCAAGGTTTTGGACAGGGGGGATATGGCTACACCTTC. The rearrangement joins TRBV4-3 to TRBJ1-2; 10 positions agree with TRBD1. CDR3 length: 16 amino acids. Germline V CDR1 and CDR2: LGHNA, YSLEER.